These 2 T cell receptor beta chains came from one sample sequenced in a study of control samples from healthy donors and cancer patients. Repertoires were generated with immunoSEQ multiplex PCR, while TCRdb's copy carries only in-frame clones and drops some. The sample contains around 68,000 clones, approximately 88% of which appear only once. The sample taken for sequencing was PBMCs. All receptors come from a woman aged 45-65 years with lung cancer.

V usage is TRBV15 and J usage is TRBJ2-7; D is unclear. CDR1 and CDR2 from the germline V gene are LNHNV and YYDKDF (reference sequence). With 3 bases removed from V and 4 bases from J, the gap between germline ends came to 10 bases. The CDR3 spans 13 residues. CDR3 sequence reads: CATSSSGYYEQYF. The CDR3 DNA reads TGTGCCACCAGCAGCTCGGGCTATTACGAGCAGTACTTC.

As regards this clone: The same CDR3 is also encoded by other DNA sequences in this sample. This sequence joins TRBV5-1 and TRBJ2-7; 12 bases align to TRBD2. V lost 4 bases and J lost 1; bases outside the gene matches: 9. The CDR3 totals 17 residues. CDR1 and CDR2 (germline): SGHRS, YFSETQ. The CDR3 loop reads CASSGSSGGVRSYEQYF. The CDR3 DNA follows: TGCGCCAGCAGCGGTTCTAGCGGGGGGGTGCGGTCCTACGAGCAGTACTTC. The complete variable domain, with remaining parts taken from reference TRBV5-1 and TRBJ2-7, reads KAGVTQTPRYLIKTRGQQVTLSCSPISGHRSVSWYQQTPGQGLQFLFEYFSETQRNKGNFPGRFSGRQFSNSRSEMNVSTLELGDSALYLCASSGSSGGVRSYEQYFGPGTRLTVT.